The next 18 T cell receptor beta chains were all read from a single sample in a study of tumor-infiltrating lymphocytes in oesophageal squamous cell carcinoma. Using its own MiXCR run on the PCR reads, TCRdb lists one record per CDR3 protein. Found here are approximately 20,000 distinct CDR3 sequences, around 41% of them singletons; the top ten hold about 14%. The sample was normal esophageal tissue next to the tumor. These receptors originate from a male donor with esophageal squamous cell carcinoma.

This clonotype has ten or more counts. The V and J genes are TRBV28 and TRBJ1-1, with D maybe TRBD1 (5 bases). Germline loops: CDR1 MDHEN, CDR2 SYDVKM. CDR3 length: 15 amino acids. Trimming left V 6 bases short and J 4 bases short, with 18 bases between. The CDR3 DNA reads as TGTGCCAGCAGCGAACAGGTGGTAGGTGCCACTGAAGCTTTCTTT. This encodes CASSEQVVGATEAFF.

The J gene is TRBJ2-7, the V gene TRBV7-8; 11 bases line up with TRBD2. The DNA end lines up better with TRBJ2-1; the J call may be wrong. This CDR3 has 18 amino acids. CDR1 and CDR2 from the germline V gene are SGHVS and FQNEAQ. CDR3 in amino acids: CASSSSLAGGSGYNEQFF. The DNA of the CDR3 is TGTGCCAGCAGCTCATCGTTAGCGGGAGGGAGTGGCTACAATGAGCAGTTCTTC.

This clonotype has at least ten counts. This chain joins TRBV7-9 and TRBJ2-7, with D perhaps being TRBD1 or TRBD2 (5 bases each). This CDR3 comprises 14 residues. V was pared by 5 bases and J by 2 bases, with 13 bases between. CDR1 is SEHNR and CDR2 is FQNEAQ in the germline V gene (reference sequence). This CDR3 reads CASSRDANPYEQYF. Here the CDR3 DNA reads TGTGCCAGCAGCCGGGACGCCAATCCCTACGAGCAGTACTTC.

This clonotype was picked up a small number of times. The J gene is TRBJ2-1, the V gene TRBV6-2 or TRBV6-3; 11 bases are a match to TRBD2. The assigned J gene may be wrong: the sequence end matches TRBJ2-7 better. CDR1 is MNHEY, CDR2 SVGEGT, per germline. The CDR3 sequence is 15 residues long. The CDR3 loop is CASSAGTSGRDEQYF. The CDR3 region has the DNA TGTGCCAGCAGCGCCGGGACTAGCGGTCGGGATGAGCAGTACTTC.

V gene TRBV7-3 combines with J gene TRBJ1-2; D gene unclear. V was clipped by 2 bases and J by 5 bases, with 12 bases between them. CDR1 and CDR2 from the germline V gene are SGHTA and FQGTGA. The CDR3 contains 14 residues. CDR3 DNA: TGTGCCAGCAGCTTATTACAGCTTGGGTATGGCTACACCTTC. It encodes CASSLLQLGYGYTF.

The chain carries TRBV6-1 and TRBJ1-1; 7 bases match TRBD1. The J segment lost 7 bases and the V segment lost 4 bases, leaving 3 bases of the junction unmatched. The germline CDR1 and CDR2 sequences are MNHNS and SASEGT. This CDR3 is built from 12 residues. The CDR3 loop reads CASSVNRGEAFF. The CDR3 bases are TGTGCCAGCAGTGTAAACAGGGGTGAAGCTTTCTTT.

The chain combines TRBV28 with TRBJ2-3, with TRBD2 identical over 11 bases. The J call may be in error: the DNA end matches TRBJ2-7 better. CDR3 length: 14 amino acids. Germline V CDR1 and CDR2: MDHEN, SYDVKM. The CDR3 coding sequence is TGTGCCACCCTAGCGGGAGGTCAACCCTACGAGCAGTACTTC. Translating gives CATLAGGQPYEQYF.

The chain joins TRBV2 to TRBJ2-7; D is ambiguous. V was trimmed by 3 bases and J by 2 bases, leaving 5 bases between them. The length of the CDR3 is 12 residues. Germline lookup yields CDR1 SNHLY and CDR2 FYNNEI. The chain's CDR3 is CASSETTYEQYF. The CDR3 region has the DNA TGTGCCAGCAGTGAGACAACCTACGAGCAGTACTTC.

This clonotype was seen a handful of times. The V and J genes are TRBV7-2 and TRBJ1-2, with unresolved D. Trimming left V 2 bases short and J 4 bases short, with 11 bases between. This CDR3 spans 14 amino acids. From germline, CDR1 is SGHTA and CDR2 FQGNSA. This CDR3 is CASSLNPSVYGYTF. CDR3 sequence (DNA): TGTGCCAGCAGCTTAAACCCATCAGTCTATGGCTACACCTTC.

This clonotype was recorded once. This sequence joins TRBV6-1 and TRBJ2-6; TRBD1 aligns across 7 bases. TRBJ1-2 explains the end of the DNA better; the J call may be wrong. Germline lookup yields CDR1 MNHNS and CDR2 SASEGT. The CDR3 has 15 amino acids. Written as DNA, the CDR3 is TGTGCCAGCAAAGAAGGGGGCGGCCTTATCTATGGCTACACCTTC. This codes for CASKEGGGLIYGYTF.

Of note for this clonotype: Mismatch with germline at one junction end may stem from a read error. The chain carries TRBV12-3 or TRBV12-4 and TRBJ1-4; no clear D. The CDR3 runs 13 residues. CDR3: CASSFRSIEKPFF. The CDR3 coding sequence is TGTGCCAGCAGTTTCAGGAGCATTGAAAAACCGTTTTTT.

This clonotype showed up just once. The CDR3 here is CASSLRLAATGGPGDEQFF. The CDR3 DNA follows: TGTGCCAGCAGCTTACGACTTGCCGCTACGGGAGGGCCGGGCGATGAGCAGTTCTTC. This rearrangement joins TRBV7-8 to TRBJ2-1, with TRBD2 matching 8 bases. CDR1 and CDR2 (germline): SGHVS, FQNEAQ. The CDR3 has 19 residues. V shed 2 bases and J 8 bases; nucleotides not matched to a gene: 20.

This clonotype qualifies as medium-sized. The V and J genes are TRBV7-2 and TRBJ1-1; perhaps TRBD1 as D (5 bases). The V end was cut by 7 bases, the J end by 6 bases, with 18 bases between. The CDR3 is 14 amino acids. Germline V gives CDR1 SGHTA, CDR2 FQGNSA. This CDR3 is CASIRGIEQAEAFF. The DNA for the CDR3 is TGTGCCAGCATCCGAGGGATAGAACAGGCTGAAGCTTTCTTT.

This clonotype was seen many times. The gene calls are TRBV7-2 and TRBJ2-1, with D maybe TRBD2 (6 bases). The V and J ends lost 4 bases and 4 bases respectively, with 14 bases between them. The CDR3 loop spans 15 amino acids. Germline V gene sequence: CDR1 SGHTA, CDR2 FQGNSA. The CDR3 sequence: CASSSGSGGYNEQFF. DNA of the CDR3: TGTGCCAGCAGCTCCGGGAGCGGTGGATACAATGAGCAGTTCTTC.

The chain combines TRBV7-2 with TRBJ2-3; D is uncertain. The J call may not be correct, given that the DNA end is closer to TRBJ2-7. CDR3 length equals 13 residues. Germline values: CDR1 SGHTA, CDR2 FQGNSA. CDR3 amino acids: CASSLFSEDEQYF. CDR3 sequence (DNA): TGTGCCAGCAGCTTATTTAGTGAGGACGAGCAGTACTTC.

In this sample, this clonotype turned up a few times. This chain uses TRBV28 with TRBJ1-3; D remains unclear. The length of the CDR3 is 16 residues. Germline V gives CDR1 MDHEN, CDR2 SYDVKM. V gave up 5 bases and J gave up 16 bases, with 30 bases separating them. The CDR3 DNA is TGTGCCAGCAGTCCTCTAAGCGATCCGAACACCGGGGAGCTGTATTTT. It yields the protein CASSPLSDPNTGELYF. The whole variable domain, remainder taken from reference TRBV28 and TRBJ1-3, is DVKVTQSSRYLVKRTGEKVFLECVQDMDHENMFWYRQDPGLGLRLIYFSYDVKMKEKGDIPEGYSVSREKKERFSLILESASTNQTSMYLCASSPLSDPNTGELYFGEGSWLTVV.

This rearrangement joins TRBV7-3 to TRBJ2-1, with 10 bases lining up with TRBD1. Per germline, CDR1 SGHTA and CDR2 FQGTGA. J gave up 9 bases and V 8 bases, and 13 bases lay outside the gene matches. The CDR3 runs to 15 residues. CDR3 sequence (DNA): TGTGCCAGCTCCTCCCGGGACAGGGGACGGGGTGAGCAGTTCTTC. This gives the protein CASSSRDRGRGEQFF.

The chain carries TRBV6-1 and TRBJ2-5; 9 bases are a match to TRBD1. TRBJ2-1 matches the DNA end more closely, so the J call is doubtful. This CDR3 is built from 15 residues. Germline values: CDR1 MNHNS, CDR2 SASEGT. The CDR3: CASSRQGGIYNEQFF. In DNA, the CDR3 is TGTGCCAGCAGTCGACAGGGGGGGATTTACAATGAGCAGTTCTTC.